This T cell receptor beta chain was obtained from a study of blood T cell repertoires in COVID-19. Study summary: Researchers got acute and convalescent COVID-19 samples from the United States, Italy and Spain. Sample material is recorded as cDNA or gDNA derived from T cells, B-cell-depleted T cells, or PBMCs.

Generated by immunoSEQ multiplex PCR, the TCRdb table keeps only in-frame clones and is missing some. The profile shows approximately 460,000 clones, roughly nine tenths of them singletons. The ends were cut back, 4 bases at V and 2 bases at J, with 15 bases in the middle. This CDR3 is built from 16 residues. Germline CDR1 SGHNT, CDR2 YYREEE (reference sequence). V and J are TRBV5-4 and TRBJ2-2, with D hard to call. This TCR came from a young man with COVID-19, enrolled during active disease. The source material was peripheral blood. CDR3 loop: CASSLPGPINTGELFF. CDR3 in DNA: TGTGCCAGCAGCCTCCCCGGTCCGATTAACACCGGGGAGCTGTTTTTT.